Presented here are 28 T cell receptor beta chains from one specimen sequenced in a study of OX40 agonist ivuxolimab in advanced cancers. Some clones are missing from TCRdb's copy, which holds only in-frame ones; the method was immunoSEQ multiplex PCR. The sample comprises about 99,000 clones, 95% to 97% of which are singletons, and 2% to 2.5% rests with the top ten. The source was CD4+ or CD8+ T cells sorted from blood, collected in a trial of the OX40 agonist ivuxolimab. These receptors all come from an adult with an advanced solid tumor such as melanoma, head and neck, liver or kidney cancer.

The chain joins TRBV28 to TRBJ2-1; D remains ambiguous. CDR3 size: 15 residues. V was shortened by 2 bases and J by 5 bases, with 13 bases between the two germline ends. In germline, CDR1 is MDHEN, CDR2 SYDVKM. CDR3 in DNA: TGTGCCAGCAGTTTAACGGCCCTTTGGGACAATGAGCAGTTCTTC. Amino acids: CASSLTALWDNEQFF.

The V call is TRBV11-2, the J call TRBJ2-1; 9 nucleotides match TRBD2. Germline lookup yields CDR1 SGHAT and CDR2 FQNNGV. This CDR3 has 17 amino acids. The V segment lost 4 bases and the J segment 0 bases; nucleotides outside the gene matches: 7. This chain's CDR3 is CASSSGLAGSSYNEQFF. CDR3 bases: TGTGCCAGCAGCTCGGGACTAGCCGGAAGCTCCTACAATGAGCAGTTCTTC.

V and J are TRBV15 and TRBJ2-3, with D possibly being TRBD2 (5 bases). The CDR3 spans 16 residues. V gave up 0 bases and J gave up 5 bases, with 15 bases separating them. Germline loops: CDR1 LNHNV, CDR2 YYDKDF (reference sequence). The CDR3 loop is CATSRDRPADGDTQYF. CDR3 DNA: TGTGCCACCAGCAGAGATCGGCCAGCGGATGGAGATACGCAGTATTTT.

The rearrangement uses TRBV5-6 and TRBJ2-7; 7 bases are a match to TRBD2. The CDR3 contains 15 residues. Germline V gives CDR1 SGHDT, CDR2 YYEEEE. Unmatched junction bases numbered 7, after V lost 2 bases and J lost 2 bases. This CDR3 is CASSFGEGRPYEQYF. CDR3 in DNA: TGTGCCAGCAGCTTTGGGGAGGGCCGCCCCTACGAGCAGTACTTC. Together with reference TRBV5-6 and TRBJ2-7, the CDR3 gives the full variable domain: DAGVTQSPTHLIKTRGQQVTLRCSPKSGHDTVSWYQQALGQGPQFIFQYYEEEERQRGNFPDRFSGHQFPNYSSELNVNALLLGDSALYLCASSFGEGRPYEQYFGPGTRLTVT.

This clone has just a few counts. The V gene is TRBV27, the J gene TRBJ2-5; D ambiguous. The CDR3 spans 11 residues. Trimming pared 3 bases from V and 1 base from J, leaving 0 bases between. CDR1 is MNHEY and CDR2 is SMNVEV in the germline V gene (reference sequence). Written as DNA, the CDR3 is TGTGCCAGCAGTTTCCAAGAGACCCAGTACTTC. Translating it yields CASSFQETQYF.

V gene TRBV9 combines with J gene TRBJ1-2, with unresolved D. Trimming stripped 4 bases from V and 7 bases from J, with 8 bases between. This CDR3 spans 11 amino acids. Per the germline V gene, CDR1 is SGDLS and CDR2 is YYNGEE. The CDR3 DNA follows: TGTGCCAGCAGCCCAGGCGGTGGCTACACCTTC. Encoded protein: CASSPGGGYTF.

This clone has only one observation. V gene TRBV7-2 combines with J gene TRBJ2-1; 7 bases align to TRBD2. CDR1 and CDR2 from the germline V gene are SGHTA and FQGNSA. V was clipped by 5 bases and J by 4 bases; unmatched bases: 5. The CDR3 sequence is 14 residues long. Written as DNA, the CDR3 is TGTGCCAGCAGCGGGAACGGGGGGTACAATGAGCAGTTCTTC. Residues: CASSGNGGYNEQFF.

The rearrangement uses TRBV7-9 and TRBJ1-1; no firm D call. CDR1 and CDR2 (germline): SEHNR, FQNEAQ (reference sequence). The CDR3 spans 14 residues. Trimming took off 6 bases at V and 1 base at J, with 12 bases between the two ends. The CDR3 sequence: CASRPATPNTEAFF. The CDR3 DNA is TGTGCCAGCAGGCCCGCGACCCCGAACACTGAAGCTTTCTTT. Full variable domain (rest looked up from reference TRBV7-9 and TRBJ1-1): DTGVSQNPRHKITKRGQNVTFRCDPISEHNRLYWYRQTLGQGPEFLTYFQNEAQLEKSRLLSDRFSAERPKGSFSTLEIQRTEQGDSAMYLCASRPATPNTEAFFGQGTRLTVV.

V gene TRBV29-1 combines with J gene TRBJ2-5; TRBD2 matches at 12 bases. Germline V lookup: CDR1 SQVTM, CDR2 ANQGSEA. V lost 3 bases and J lost 5; bases outside the gene matches: 4. The CDR3 has 14 residues. The CDR3, as DNA: TGCAGCGTTGAGGGACTAGCGGGTCGTGAGACCCAGTACTTC. It codes for CSVEGLAGRETQYF.

This clone was counted a single time. V and J are TRBV2 and TRBJ2-2; D is uncertain. Germline V lookup: CDR1 SNHLY, CDR2 FYNNEI. This CDR3 region has 16 residues. The V and J ends lost 0 bases and 1 base respectively, with 9 bases between them. CDR3 coding DNA: TGTGCCAGCAGTGAAGCAAGGCGGCAGAACACCGGGGAGCTGTTTTTT. This sequence encodes CASSEARRQNTGELFF. The whole variable domain, remainder taken from reference TRBV2 and TRBJ2-2, is EPEVTQTPSHQVTQMGQEVILRCVPISNHLYFYWYRQILGQKVEFLVSFYNNEISEKSEIFDDQFSVERPDGSNFTLKIRSTKLEDSAMYFCASSEARRQNTGELFFGEGSRLTVL.

The chain links TRBV27 to TRBJ2-7; tentative D call: TRBD2 (5 bases). The CDR3 length is 15 residues. The V gene's germline CDR1 is MNHEY and CDR2 SMNVEV (reference sequence). Trimming pared 5 bases from V and 9 bases from J, leaving 23 bases between. CDR3 sequence reads: CASSPMGVESSGQYF. CDR3 bases: TGTGCCAGCAGTCCGATGGGCGTGGAGTCAAGCGGGCAGTACTTC.

The chain employs TRBV7-8 and TRBJ2-1; 7 nucleotides line up with TRBD2. This CDR3 region has 15 residues. Trimming took 3 bases from V and 5 from J; bases not matched to a gene: 7. Germline values: CDR1 SGHVS, CDR2 FQNEAQ. CDR3 sequence reads: CASSLGPGGDNEQFF. CDR3 DNA sequence: TGTGCCAGCAGCTTGGGGCCGGGGGGAGACAATGAGCAGTTCTTC.

The J gene is TRBJ2-3, the V gene TRBV5-1; 11 positions match TRBD2. The CDR3 runs 16 residues. Germline lookup yields CDR1 SGHRS and CDR2 YFSETQ. V lost 4 bases and J lost 4; bases outside the gene matches: 8. DNA of the CDR3: TGCGCCAGCAGCCCTAGGACTAGCGGGTTGGCAGATACGCAGTATTTT. This translates into CASSPRTSGLADTQYF.

For the CDR3, the DNA is TGCGCCAGCAGCTGGTGGACCCAGGACACCGGGGAGCTGTTTTTT. It yields the protein CASSWWTQDTGELFF. J is TRBJ2-2 and V is TRBV5-1, with D unresolved. The CDR3 runs 15 residues. Trimming removed 3 bases from V and 3 bases from J, with 12 bases in between. Germline V gene data show CDR1 as SGHRS and CDR2 as YFSETQ.

The gene calls are TRBV29-1 and TRBJ2-5; D is possibly TRBD2 (5 bases). Trimming removed 4 bases from V and 5 bases from J, with 11 bases in between. The germline CDR1 and CDR2 sequences are SQVTM and ANQGSEA. The CDR3 has 12 residues. The CDR3, as DNA: TGCAGCGTTGTAAAGGAGGAGGAGACCCAGTACTTC. Protein sequence: CSVVKEEETQYF.

This sequence joins TRBV30 and TRBJ2-7; D remains unclear. The germline gives CDR1 GTSNPN, CDR2 SVGIG (reference sequence). This CDR3 contains 11 residues. Trimming removed 0 bases at V and 5 bases at J, with 5 bases between. The DNA for the CDR3 is TGTGCCTGGAGTGTCGCGGACGAGCAGTACTTC. This codes for CAWSVADEQYF.

The chain has TRBV4-1 and TRBJ1-1; D is uncertain. Germline V CDR1 and CDR2: MGHRA, YSYEKL. The CDR3 spans 15 residues. V lost 3 bases and J 2 bases, leaving 13 bases between the germline ends. The CDR3: CASSQEQTLNTEAFF. The CDR3, as DNA: TGCGCCAGCAGCCAGGAACAAACTTTAAACACTGAAGCTTTCTTT.

This clone was found once. The V and J genes are TRBV19 and TRBJ2-1; 9 nucleotides line up with TRBD2. CDR3 length: 15 residues. V dropped 3 bases and J dropped 6; count of bases not matched to a gene: 6. The germline V gene has CDR1 LNHDA and CDR2 SQIVND (reference sequence). CDR3 loop: CASSIAGGPGNEQFF. DNA of the CDR3: TGTGCCAGTAGTATTGCGGGAGGGCCAGGCAATGAGCAGTTCTTC.

The gene calls are TRBV19 and TRBJ1-1, with D maybe TRBD1 (6 bases). Trimming cost V 4 bases and J 0 bases, with 12 bases left between them. The CDR3 extends over 15 amino acids. Germline lookup yields CDR1 LNHDA and CDR2 SQIVND (reference sequence). CDR3 sequence reads: CASSSHRDVNTEAFF. In nucleotides, the CDR3 is TGTGCCAGTAGTAGTCACAGGGACGTGAACACTGAAGCTTTCTTT. Supplemented by reference TRBV19 and TRBJ1-1, the full variable domain reads DGGITQSPKYLFRKEGQNVTLSCEQNLNHDAMYWYRQDPGQGLRLIYYSQIVNDFQKGDIAEGYSVSREKKESFPLTVTSAQKNPTAFYLCASSSHRDVNTEAFFGQGTRLTVV.

V is TRBV7-9 and J is TRBJ2-7; possible D gene TRBD1, 7 bases. The CDR3 covers 15 residues. V shed 7 bases and J shed 3 bases, with 19 bases lying between them. CDR1 and CDR2 (germline): SEHNR, FQNEAQ (reference sequence). CDR3 in DNA: TGTGCCAGCACTGCCGACTCAGGGGGGAACTACGAGCAGTACTTC. As protein: CASTADSGGNYEQYF.

This chain links TRBV11-2 with TRBJ2-7; 11 bases map to TRBD2. After removal of 2 bases from V and 3 bases from J, the junction contained 6 bases not matched to a gene. Germline V lookup: CDR1 SGHAT, CDR2 FQNNGV. The CDR3 runs 16 residues. The CDR3 region is CASSLPWTSGYYEQYF. The CDR3, as DNA: TGTGCCAGCAGCTTACCCTGGACTAGCGGGTACTACGAGCAGTACTTC. The full variable domain, its missing parts supplied by reference TRBV11-2 and TRBJ2-7, is EAGVAQSPRYKIIEKRQSVAFWCNPISGHATLYWYQQILGQGPKLLIQFQNNGVVDDSQLPKDRFSAERLKGVDSTLKIQPAKLEDSAVYLCASSLPWTSGYYEQYFGPGTRLTVT.

The rearrangement joins TRBV7-6 to TRBJ2-1, with D perhaps TRBD2 (5 bases). Germline lookup yields CDR1 SGHVS and CDR2 FNYEAQ. The ends were cut back, 0 bases at V and 6 bases at J, with 21 bases in the middle. The CDR3 consists of 18 residues. Here the CDR3 DNA reads TGTGCCAGCAGCTTAGCGGGAGACTTGTCGCTAACGGGCAATGAGCAGTTCTTC. It codes for CASSLAGDLSLTGNEQFF.

The gene calls are TRBV7-9 and TRBJ2-1; D is perhaps TRBD1 (6 bases). Germline V gene data show CDR1 as SEHNR and CDR2 as FQNEAQ (reference sequence). Trimming shortened V by 2 bases and J by 8 bases, and 13 bases separated the two germline ends. The CDR3 has 14 residues. CDR3 DNA: TGTGCCAGCAGCTTATCCCTCAGGGGCGATGAGCAGTTCTTC. Translating it yields CASSLSLRGDEQFF.

The V call is TRBV27, the J call TRBJ2-7; a possible D gene is TRBD1 (6 bases). This CDR3 has 11 amino acids. V was shortened by 9 bases and J by 5 bases, with 11 bases between the two germline ends. Germline values: CDR1 MNHEY, CDR2 SMNVEV (reference sequence). CDR3: CASTTGNEQYF. CDR3 nucleotide sequence: TGTGCCAGTACCACAGGGAACGAGCAGTACTTC.

V and J are TRBV5-4 and TRBJ2-7, with no clear D. V was shortened by 1 base and J by 1 base, with 12 bases between the two germline ends. The CDR3 extends over 15 amino acids. Germline lookup yields CDR1 SGHNT and CDR2 YYREEE (reference sequence). The CDR3 DNA reads as TGTGCCAGCAGCTTGTACCTGGGCGCTTCCTACGAGCAGTACTTC. It translates to CASSLYLGASYEQYF.

V usage is TRBV11-3 and J usage is TRBJ2-2; 7 bases are shared with TRBD1. Germline values: CDR1 SGHNT, CDR2 YENEEA. The CDR3 is made up of 15 amino acids. With V trimmed by 6 bases and J by 5 bases, 9 bases remained unmatched. The CDR3 bases are TGTGCCAGCAGTACAACAGGGGCGGGTACCGGGGAGCTGTTTTTT. Translating it yields CASSTTGAGTGELFF.

This clone was seen only once. The chain links TRBV7-9 to TRBJ1-1; TRBD1 is a possible D gene (5 bases). V lost 3 bases to trimming and J lost 0 bases, with 14 bases between them. Germline V gene lookup returns CDR1 SEHNR and CDR2 FQNEAQ (reference sequence). This CDR3 is 16 amino acids long. The CDR3 protein is CASSFPEVGLNTEAFF. CDR3 DNA: TGTGCCAGCAGCTTCCCAGAAGTGGGGCTGAACACTGAAGCTTTCTTT.

Comments on this clone: One end of the junction varies from germline; a read error may be responsible. V usage is TRBV5-3 and J usage is TRBJ1-4, with D maybe TRBD1 (6 bases). TRBV5-3 is assigned to the ORF class and has an uncertain function. The CDR3 has 14 amino acids. CDR3 in amino acids: CASTIKQGGVKLFF. The CDR3 DNA is TGCGCCAGCACCATCAAACAGGGAGGGGTAAAACTGTTTTTT.